One and the same sample provided the 9 T cell receptor beta chains below, sequenced in a study of CD8+ T cells in alopecia areata. RNA was extracted and reverse transcribed into cDNA as the sequencing template. Data came from immunoSEQ multiplex PCR; TCRdb stores just in-frame clones and leaves some out. This repertoire shows 110,000 to 150,000 clones, roughly 60% found once; its top ten account for about 40%. Sequencing was done on a sample of CD8+ T cells sorted from blood. These receptor sequences come from a human donor in good health.

This sequence joins TRBV9 and TRBJ2-7; D perhaps matches TRBD2 (6 bases). CDR1 SGDLS and CDR2 YYNGEE come from the germline V gene. Trimming took 0 bases from V and 0 from J, leaving 7 bases between them. CDR3 length: 14 residues. CDR3 coding DNA: TGTGCCAGCAGCGTAGCTAGCGCCTCCTACGAGCAGTACTTC. It is translated as CASSVASASYEQYF.

A single count supports this clone. CDR3 in DNA: TGCAGCGTTGAGTGGGAAGGCGGAAACACCATATATTTT. Its protein is CSVEWEGGNTIYF. The chain combines TRBV29-1 with TRBJ1-3; D is unclear. The CDR3 contains 13 residues. The V gene lost 3 bases and the J gene lost 4 bases, with 10 bases spanning the gap. Germline CDR1 SQVTM, CDR2 ANQGSEA.

This clone has just one count. This chain links TRBV4-1 with TRBJ2-3; D is unclear. The CDR3 runs 14 residues. The V gene's germline CDR1 is MGHRA and CDR2 YSYEKL. Trimming stripped 0 bases from V and 2 bases from J, with 6 bases between. The CDR3 reads CASSQDPFTDTQYF. CDR3 sequence (DNA): TGCGCCAGCAGCCAAGACCCCTTCACAGATACGCAGTATTTT.

V and J are TRBV19 and TRBJ1-1; D uncertain. With 4 bases removed from V and 0 bases from J, the gap between germline ends came to 12 bases. This CDR3 is 15 amino acids long. In germline, CDR1 is LNHDA, CDR2 SQIVND (reference sequence). DNA for the CDR3: TGTGCCAGTAGTACCCCAGTCACGGTGAACACTGAAGCTTTCTTT. Protein sequence: CASSTPVTVNTEAFF.

CDR3 bases: TGTGCCAGTAGTATTGGTGGGACACTCGGCGAGCAGTTCTTC. Residues: CASSIGGTLGEQFF. The rearrangement links TRBV19 to TRBJ2-1; TRBD1 is a possible D gene (6 bases). The germline CDR1 and CDR2 sequences are LNHDA and SQIVND (reference sequence). CDR3 size: 14 residues. The ends were cut back, 3 bases at V and 10 bases at J, with 16 bases in the middle.

The chain couples TRBV5-1 to TRBJ1-1, with D possibly TRBD1 on 5 matching bases. The CDR3 contains 15 residues. V was shortened by 0 bases and J by 2 bases, with 11 bases between the two germline ends. CDR1 SGHRS and CDR2 YFSETQ come from the germline V gene. CDR3 coding DNA: TGCGCCAGCAGCTTGGTCGGACAACCTAACACTGAAGCTTTCTTT. Protein: CASSLVGQPNTEAFF.

The chain employs TRBV5-1 and TRBJ2-7; the D gene is possibly TRBD2 (6 bases). Germline loops: CDR1 SGHRS, CDR2 YFSETQ. The V end lost 7 bases, the J end lost 4 bases, and 18 bases lay between the germline ends. This CDR3 is built from 14 residues. CDR3: CASYSGTGDYEQYF. CDR3 in DNA: TGCGCCAGCTATTCCGGGACGGGGGATTACGAGCAGTACTTC.

This clone was picked up many times. The chain is built from TRBV25-1 and TRBJ1-2; the D is unclear. Between the trimmed V and J ends, which lost 6 bases and 6 bases, there was a span of 20 bases. Germline V gene data show CDR1 as MGHDK and CDR2 as SYGVNS. The length of the CDR3 is 15 residues. The CDR3 loop is CASSPWEGMIDGYTF. CDR3 DNA sequence: TGTGCCAGCAGCCCCTGGGAGGGAATGATTGATGGCTACACCTTC.

This clone was observed a handful of times. This chain uses TRBV5-6 with TRBJ2-2; a weak D match, TRBD2 (5 bases). The CDR3 runs to 14 residues. Trimming removed 0 bases at V and 3 bases at J, with 6 bases between. Per the germline V gene, CDR1 is SGHDT and CDR2 is YYEEEE. The CDR3 here is CASSLGTHTGELFF. The CDR3 bases are TGTGCCAGCAGCTTGGGGACTCACACCGGGGAGCTGTTTTTT.